This paragraph reports one T cell receptor beta chain. Its target is unknown. This entry comes from a study of T-cell reconstitution after alpha-beta-depleted transplantation in children. Broader study findings: Most T-cell counts and diversity one year after the transplant came from T cells that were newly produced. Surviving recipient T cells and thymic progenitors produced the high day-60 TCRbeta diversity seen in some patients. After transplant, at about two months, alpha-beta T cells were reportedly derived from several hundred expanded graft clones.

Unique molecular identifiers tagged the TCRbeta library. One entry per CDR3 protein, called by TCRdb with MiXCR from the PCR reads. The repertoire holds 530,000 or so distinct CDR3 sequences, with more than 20% as singletons. Sample: PBMCs, taken before TCRalphabeta/CD19-depleted stem cell transplant. The receptor comes from a boy younger than two with Wiskott-Aldrich syndrome, due to receive a stem cell transplant.

CDR3 amino acids: CASSPDPGGIQYF. As DNA, the CDR3 is TGTGCCAGCAGCCCCGATCCCGGGGGGATTCAGTACTTC. V gene TRBV5-4 combines with J gene TRBJ2-4; 7 positions match TRBD2. J lost 10 bases, V lost 4 bases, and 8 bases had no gene match. Per germline, CDR1 SGHNT and CDR2 YYREEE (reference sequence). The CDR3 totals 13 residues.